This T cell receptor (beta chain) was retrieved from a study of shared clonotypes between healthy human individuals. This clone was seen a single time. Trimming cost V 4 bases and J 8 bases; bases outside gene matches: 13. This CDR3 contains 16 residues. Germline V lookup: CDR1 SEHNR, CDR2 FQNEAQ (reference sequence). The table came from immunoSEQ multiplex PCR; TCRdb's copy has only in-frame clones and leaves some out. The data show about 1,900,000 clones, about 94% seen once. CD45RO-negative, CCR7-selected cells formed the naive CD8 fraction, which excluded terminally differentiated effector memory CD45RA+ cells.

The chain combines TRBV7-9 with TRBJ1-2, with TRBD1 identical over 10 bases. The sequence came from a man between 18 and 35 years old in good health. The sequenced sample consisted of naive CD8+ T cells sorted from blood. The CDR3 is CASSWTGQGPYEGYTF. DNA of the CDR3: TGTGCCAGCAGCTGGACGGGACAGGGGCCTTATGAAGGCTACACCTTC.